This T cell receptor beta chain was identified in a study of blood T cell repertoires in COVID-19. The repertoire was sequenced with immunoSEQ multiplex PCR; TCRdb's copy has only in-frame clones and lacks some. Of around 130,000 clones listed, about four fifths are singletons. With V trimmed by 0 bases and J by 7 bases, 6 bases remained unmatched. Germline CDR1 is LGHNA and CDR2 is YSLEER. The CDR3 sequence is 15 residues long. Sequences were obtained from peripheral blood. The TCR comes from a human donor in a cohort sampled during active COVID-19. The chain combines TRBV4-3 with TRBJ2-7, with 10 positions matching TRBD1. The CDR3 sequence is CASSQERQGAGEQYF. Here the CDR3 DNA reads TGCGCCAGCAGCCAAGAGCGACAGGGGGCTGGAGAGCAGTACTTC.